This TCR beta chain was sequenced for a study of blood T cells in healthy people across ages. As regards this clonotype: Antigen unknown.

General study points: Estimated diversity that came from one million T cells was considered an underestimate. Donor CMV infection status was unknown, possibly confounding age-related changes in expanded clonotypes. Fewer expanded clones and more diversity marked long-lived versus aged donors.

The germline gives CDR1 LGHDT, CDR2 YNNKEL (reference sequence). The V and J ends lost 2 bases and 0 bases respectively, with 16 bases between them. CDR3 length: 17 amino acids. It was with a sample-barcoded 5' primer and a J-beta primer mix that a second PCR of roughly 6 to 12 cycles was run. TCRdb independently ran MiXCR on the 5' RACE reads; one entry per CDR3 protein. The sample lists hundreds of thousands of distinct CDR3 sequences; about 42% were seen once. The clonotype originates from a man between 60 and 75 years old in good health. This chain connects TRBV3-1 to TRBJ1-2, with D perhaps matching TRBD1 (6 bases). The sequencing input was blood. The CDR3 here is CASSQHPGQKANYGYTF. In DNA form, the CDR3 reads TGTGCCAGCAGCCAACATCCAGGACAGAAAGCTAACTATGGCTACACCTTC.